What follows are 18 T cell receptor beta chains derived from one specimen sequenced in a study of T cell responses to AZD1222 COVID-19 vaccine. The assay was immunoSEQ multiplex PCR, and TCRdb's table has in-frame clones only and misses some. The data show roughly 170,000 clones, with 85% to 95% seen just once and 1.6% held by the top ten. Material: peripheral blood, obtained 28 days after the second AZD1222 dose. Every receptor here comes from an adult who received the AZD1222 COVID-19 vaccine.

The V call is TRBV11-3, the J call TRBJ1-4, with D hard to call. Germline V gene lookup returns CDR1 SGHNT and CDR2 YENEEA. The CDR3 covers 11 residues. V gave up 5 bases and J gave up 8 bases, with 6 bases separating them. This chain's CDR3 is CASSVHEKLFF. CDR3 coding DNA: TGTGCCAGCAGCGTCCACGAAAAACTGTTTTTT.

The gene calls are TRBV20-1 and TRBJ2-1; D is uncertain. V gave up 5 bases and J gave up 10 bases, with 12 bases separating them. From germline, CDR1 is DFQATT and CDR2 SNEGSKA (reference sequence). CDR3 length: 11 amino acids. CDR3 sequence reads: CSAAEHREQFF. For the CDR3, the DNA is TGCAGTGCTGCGGAGCACCGGGAGCAGTTCTTC.

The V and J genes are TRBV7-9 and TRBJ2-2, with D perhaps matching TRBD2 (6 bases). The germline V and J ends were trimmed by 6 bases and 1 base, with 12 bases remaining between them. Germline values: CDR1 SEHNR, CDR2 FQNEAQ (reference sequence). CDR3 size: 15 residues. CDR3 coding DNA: TGTGCCAGCAGTCGGCGGGGACTGAACACCGGGGAGCTGTTTTTT. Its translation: CASSRRGLNTGELFF.

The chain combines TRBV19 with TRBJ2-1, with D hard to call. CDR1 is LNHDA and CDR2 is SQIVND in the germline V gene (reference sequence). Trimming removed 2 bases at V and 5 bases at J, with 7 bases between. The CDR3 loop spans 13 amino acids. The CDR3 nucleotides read TGTGCCAGTAGTATATCCCAGAACAATGAGCAGTTCTTC. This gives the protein CASSISQNNEQFF.

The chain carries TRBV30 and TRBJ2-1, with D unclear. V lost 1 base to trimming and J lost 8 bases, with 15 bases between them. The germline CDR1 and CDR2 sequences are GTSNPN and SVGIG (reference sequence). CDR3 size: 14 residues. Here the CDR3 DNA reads TGTGCCTGGAGTGAAGGCAGGAGTGGTTATGAGCAGTTCTTC. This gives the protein CAWSEGRSGYEQFF.

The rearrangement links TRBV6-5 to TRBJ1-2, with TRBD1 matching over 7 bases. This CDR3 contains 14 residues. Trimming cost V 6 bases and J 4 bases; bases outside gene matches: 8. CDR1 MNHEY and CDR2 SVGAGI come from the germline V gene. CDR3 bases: TGTGCCAGCAGCCTGACAGGGTCTCGCTATGGCTACACCTTC. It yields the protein CASSLTGSRYGYTF.

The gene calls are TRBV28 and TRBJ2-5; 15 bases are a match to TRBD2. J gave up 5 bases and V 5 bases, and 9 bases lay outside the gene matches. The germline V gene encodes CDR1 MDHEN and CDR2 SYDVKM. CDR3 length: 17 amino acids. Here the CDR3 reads CASSERTSGRARETQYF. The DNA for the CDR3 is TGTGCCAGCAGTGAACGGACTAGCGGGAGGGCCCGGGAGACCCAGTACTTC.

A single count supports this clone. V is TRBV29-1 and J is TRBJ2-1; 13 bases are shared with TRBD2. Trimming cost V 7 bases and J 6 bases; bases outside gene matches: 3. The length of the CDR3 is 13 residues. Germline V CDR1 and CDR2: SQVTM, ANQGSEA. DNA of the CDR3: TGCAGCGGAAGGACTAGCGGGGGCAATGAGCAGTTCTTC. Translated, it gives CSGRTSGGNEQFF.

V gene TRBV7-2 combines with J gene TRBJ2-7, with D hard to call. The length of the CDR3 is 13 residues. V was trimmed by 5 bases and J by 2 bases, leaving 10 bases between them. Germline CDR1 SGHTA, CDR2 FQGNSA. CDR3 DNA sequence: TGTGCCAGCAGCATCACGCAGACCTACGAGCAGTACTTC. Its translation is CASSITQTYEQYF.

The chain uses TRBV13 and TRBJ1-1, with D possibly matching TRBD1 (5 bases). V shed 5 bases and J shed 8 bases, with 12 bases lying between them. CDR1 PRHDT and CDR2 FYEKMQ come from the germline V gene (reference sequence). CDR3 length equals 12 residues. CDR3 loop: CASSGARSEAFF. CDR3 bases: TGTGCCAGCAGCGGGGCGAGGTCAGAAGCTTTCTTT. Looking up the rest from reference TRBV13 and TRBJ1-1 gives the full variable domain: AAGVIQSPRHLIKEKRETATLKCYPIPRHDTVYWYQQGPGQDPQFLISFYEKMQSDKGSIPDRFSAQQFSDYHSELNMSSLELGDSALYFCASSGARSEAFFGQGTRLTVV.

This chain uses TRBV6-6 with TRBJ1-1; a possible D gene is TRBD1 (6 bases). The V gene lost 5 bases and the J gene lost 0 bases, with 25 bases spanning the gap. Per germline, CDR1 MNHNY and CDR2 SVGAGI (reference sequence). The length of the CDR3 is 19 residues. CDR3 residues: CASSPNNRVRLSVNTEAFF. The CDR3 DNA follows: TGTGCCAGCAGTCCAAACAACAGGGTTCGGCTGTCCGTGAACACTGAAGCTTTCTTT.

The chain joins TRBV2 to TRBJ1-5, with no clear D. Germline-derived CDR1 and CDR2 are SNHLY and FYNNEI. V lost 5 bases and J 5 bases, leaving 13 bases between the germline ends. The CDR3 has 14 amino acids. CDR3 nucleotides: TGTGCCAGCAGTTACCTGACCCAAGATCAGCCCCAGCATTTT. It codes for CASSYLTQDQPQHF. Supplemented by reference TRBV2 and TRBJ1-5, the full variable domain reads EPEVTQTPSHQVTQMGQEVILRCVPISNHLYFYWYRQILGQKVEFLVSFYNNEISEKSEIFDDQFSVERPDGSNFTLKIRSTKLEDSAMYFCASSYLTQDQPQHFGDGTRLSIL.

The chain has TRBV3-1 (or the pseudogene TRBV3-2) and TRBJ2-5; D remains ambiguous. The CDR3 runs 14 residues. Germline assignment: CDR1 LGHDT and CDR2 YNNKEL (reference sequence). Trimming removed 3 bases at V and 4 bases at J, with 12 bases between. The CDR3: CASSHLGFLETQYF. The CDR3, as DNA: TGTGCCAGCAGCCATTTGGGATTCTTAGAGACCCAGTACTTC.

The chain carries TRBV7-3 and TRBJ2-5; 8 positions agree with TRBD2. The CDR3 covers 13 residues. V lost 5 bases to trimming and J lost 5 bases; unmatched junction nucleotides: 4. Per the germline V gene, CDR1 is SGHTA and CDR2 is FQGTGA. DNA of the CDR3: TGTGCCAGCAGCCCGGGGGGGGACGAGACCCAGTACTTC. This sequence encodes CASSPGGDETQYF.

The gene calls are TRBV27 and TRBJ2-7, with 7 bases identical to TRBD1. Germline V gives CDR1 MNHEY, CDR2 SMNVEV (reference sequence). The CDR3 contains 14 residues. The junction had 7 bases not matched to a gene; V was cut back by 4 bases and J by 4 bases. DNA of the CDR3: TGTGCCAGCAGTTCGTCCCGGGACAGATACGAGCAGTACTTC. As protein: CASSSSRDRYEQYF.

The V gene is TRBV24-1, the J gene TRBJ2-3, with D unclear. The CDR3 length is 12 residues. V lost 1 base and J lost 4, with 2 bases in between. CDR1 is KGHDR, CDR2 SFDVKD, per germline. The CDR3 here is CATSDFADTQYF. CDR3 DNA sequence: TGTGCCACCAGTGATTTTGCAGATACGCAGTATTTT.

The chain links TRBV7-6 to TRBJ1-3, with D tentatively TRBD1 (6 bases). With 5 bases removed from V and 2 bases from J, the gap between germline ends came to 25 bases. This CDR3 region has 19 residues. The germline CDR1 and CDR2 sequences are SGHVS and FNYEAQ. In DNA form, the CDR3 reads TGTGCCAGCAGCGACGAGAAAATGGCCCGGGGGGCGCCTGGAAACACCATATATTTT. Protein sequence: CASSDEKMARGAPGNTIYF. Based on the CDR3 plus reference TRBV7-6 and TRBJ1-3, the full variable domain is GAGVSQSPRYKVTKRGQDVALRCDPISGHVSLYWYRQALGQGPEFLTYFNYEAQQDKSGLPNDRFSAERPEGSISTLTIQRTEQRDSAMYRCASSDEKMARGAPGNTIYFGEGSWLTVV.

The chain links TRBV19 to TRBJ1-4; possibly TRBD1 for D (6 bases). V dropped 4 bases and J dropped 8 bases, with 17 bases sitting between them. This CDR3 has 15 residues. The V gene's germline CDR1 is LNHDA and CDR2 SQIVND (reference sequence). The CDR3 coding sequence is TGTGCCAGTAGTACCTACGGGGGCGCAGTCGAAAAACTGTTTTTT. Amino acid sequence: CASSTYGGAVEKLFF.